Shown below are 9 T cell receptor beta chains from a single sample sequenced in a study of Ad26.COV2.S vaccination and SARS-CoV-2 variants. TCRdb keeps only in-frame clones here, not all; method: immunoSEQ multiplex PCR. The table lists roughly 400,000 clones, about 90% of them singletons, with less than 2% in the top ten. Treatment specified: around 19 received Ad26.COV2.S at low or high dose, single or two shots; 5 received placebo; per-sample allocation not given. Sampling was performed 63 days after the first vaccine or placebo injection. The sequencing used peripheral blood, collected in a trial of Ad26.COV2.S vaccine versus placebo. All receptors come from a person aged 18-60 years who received the Ad26.COV2.S COVID-19 vaccine or a placebo.

The chain joins TRBV6-5 to TRBJ1-1; D gene unclear. The CDR3 has 12 amino acids. The germline V gene encodes CDR1 MNHEY and CDR2 SVGAGI. Trimming stripped 5 bases from V and 7 bases from J, with 11 bases between. CDR3 bases: TGTGCCAGCAGTCGCCGTACAAGTGAAGCTTTCTTT. It specifies CASSRRTSEAFF.

The gene calls are TRBV6-2 or TRBV6-3 and TRBJ2-1; either TRBD1 or TRBD2 may fit D (5 bases each). This CDR3 has 13 residues. Germline values: CDR1 MNHEY, CDR2 SVGEGT. The ends were cut back, 5 bases at V and 4 bases at J, with 9 bases in the middle. CDR3 sequence: CASSRDAYNEQFF. The CDR3 nucleotides are TGTGCCAGCAGTCGGGACGCATACAATGAGCAGTTCTTC.

The V and J genes are TRBV24-1 and TRBJ2-1; D is tentatively TRBD1 or TRBD2 (7 bases each). Trimming stripped 2 bases from V and 7 bases from J, with 17 bases between. CDR3 length: 16 residues. Germline CDR1 reads KGHDR; CDR2 reads SFDVKD. The CDR3 sequence: CATSDSRGGAVNEQFF. CDR3 bases: TGTGCCACCAGTGATTCCAGGGGGGGGGCCGTGAATGAGCAGTTCTTC.

This chain links TRBV3-1 (or the pseudogene TRBV3-2) with TRBJ2-5; D could derive from TRBD1 or TRBD2 (5 bases each). This CDR3 is 13 amino acids long. Germline V gene data show CDR1 as LGHDT and CDR2 as YNNKEL (reference sequence). V gave up 5 bases and J gave up 9 bases, with 16 bases separating them. CDR3 in DNA: TGTGCCAGCAGCGAGGGTGGGGCATCGGCCCAGTACTTC. Residues: CASSEGGASAQYF.

V gene TRBV24-1 combines with J gene TRBJ2-5; possibly TRBD1 for D (6 bases). The V gene lost 2 bases and the J gene lost 4 bases, with 16 bases spanning the gap. Germline V gene sequence: CDR1 KGHDR, CDR2 SFDVKD. The CDR3 length is 16 residues. CDR3 nucleotides: TGTGCCACCAGTGATTACAGGGTAGGCTCTGGAGAGACCCAGTACTTC. Amino acids: CATSDYRVGSGETQYF.

V gene TRBV7-2 combines with J gene TRBJ2-3; D might be TRBD1 or TRBD2, each matching 6 bases. Trimming stripped 1 base from V and 4 bases from J, with 18 bases between. CDR3 length: 17 residues. From germline, CDR1 is SGHTA and CDR2 FQGNSA. The CDR3 DNA follows: TGTGCCAGCAGCTTAGGCGGGACATCACCCACGGCAGATACGCAGTATTTT. This encodes CASSLGGTSPTADTQYF.

The chain couples TRBV5-1 to TRBJ1-4; D unresolved. The CDR3 loop spans 14 amino acids. V was clipped by 0 bases and J by 4 bases, with 7 bases between them. The V gene's germline CDR1 is SGHRS and CDR2 YFSETQ. Here the CDR3 reads CASSLDQLNEKLFF. The CDR3, as DNA: TGCGCCAGCAGCTTGGATCAGCTTAATGAAAAACTGTTTTTT.

About this clone itself: Other nucleotide sequences from this sample produce the same CDR3. The chain recombines TRBV4-2 with TRBJ1-2, with TRBD1 matching over 9 bases. The germline V gene encodes CDR1 LGHNA and CDR2 YNFKEQ. This CDR3 contains 13 residues. The V gene end was trimmed by 3 bases and the J gene end by 4 bases; junction bases not matched to a gene: 0. Here the CDR3 DNA reads TGTGCCAGCAGCCAGGGACAGGGCTATGGCTACACCTTC. Translating it yields CASSQGQGYGYTF.

The chain has TRBV14 and TRBJ1-2; TRBD1 is a possible D gene (5 bases). V lost 9 bases and J 4 bases, leaving 24 bases between the germline ends. This CDR3 region has 16 residues. CDR1 and CDR2 (germline): SGHDN, FVKESK. The CDR3 DNA follows: TGTGCCAGAACCTTCAGGGTCCCCAGAAAGCTCTATGGCTACACCTTC. Translated, it gives CARTFRVPRKLYGYTF.